This TCR beta chain was profiled in a study of blood T cell repertoires in COVID-19. Study details: T cells, B-cell-depleted T cells, or PBMCs provided the cDNA or gDNA that served as material.

In the original processing: Scientists estimated how many nucleated cells there were by amplifying reference gene primers. Here immunoSEQ multiplex PCR was the method, and the copy in TCRdb shows in-frame clones only, minus some. The DNA gave D and trimming, while V, J and clone size come from that table. Here the sample spans roughly 100,000 clones, 60% to 85% being singletons. The trim removed 2 bases at V and 5 bases at J, leaving 3 bases unmatched. This CDR3 has 15 amino acids. CDR1 is KGHSH, CDR2 LQKENI, per germline. Material for sequencing was peripheral blood. This chain uses TRBV18 with TRBJ2-1, with 10 nucleotides matching TRBD2. The origin of this receptor is an elderly woman with active or convalescent COVID-19. As DNA, the CDR3 is TGTGCCAGCTCACCAGGGACTAGCGCTAACAATGAGCAGTTCTTC. Amino acids: CASSPGTSANNEQFF.